What follows are 28 T cell receptor beta chains derived from one specimen sequenced in a study of shared clonotypes between healthy human individuals. Produced via immunoSEQ multiplex PCR; TCRdb's table is partial and in-frame only. The sample records some 480,000 clones, about 80% being singletons. The specimen was PBMCs. These receptors were collected from a woman aged 40-49 years in good health. Some clones in this sample may be carry-over from other donors' samples.

A few counts support this clone. The chain is built from TRBV28 and TRBJ2-2, with TRBD2 as a possible D gene (6 bases). The CDR3 covers 16 residues. CDR1 is MDHEN and CDR2 is SYDVKM in the germline V gene. V shed 3 bases and J shed 5 bases, with 16 bases lying between them. This chain's CDR3 is CASSFRRSGPTGELFF. CDR3 sequence (DNA): TGTGCCAGCAGTTTTAGAAGGAGCGGGCCAACCGGGGAGCTGTTTTTT.

Turning to this clone: It differs at one base from a far larger clone, so likely a read error. The chain combines TRBV6-5 with TRBJ2-6; weak D call: TRBD1 (5 bases). With 5 bases removed from V and 0 bases from J, the gap between germline ends came to 8 bases. This CDR3 is 15 amino acids long. Germline V CDR1 and CDR2: MNHEY, SVGAGI. CDR3 protein: CASSHDSSGANVLTF. CDR3 DNA sequence: TGTGCCAGCAGTCACGACAGCTCTGGGGCCAACGTCCTGACTTTC.

The rearrangement links TRBV7-3 to TRBJ2-5; perhaps D is TRBD1 or TRBD2 (8 bases each). CDR1 is SGHTA, CDR2 FQGTGA, per germline. V gave up 5 bases and J gave up 7 bases, with 20 bases separating them. The CDR3 is 15 residues long. CDR3 sequence (DNA): TGTGCCAGCAGCCCCACGGGACAGGCGGGGGGGACCCAGTACTTC. This sequence encodes CASSPTGQAGGTQYF. Looking up the rest from reference TRBV7-3 and TRBJ2-5 gives the full variable domain: GAGVSQTPSNKVTEKGKYVELRCDPISGHTALYWYRQSLGQGPEFLIYFQGTGAADDSGLPNDRFFAVRPEGSVSTLKIQRTERGDSAVYLCASSPTGQAGGTQYFGPGTRLLVL.

The chain is built from TRBV28 and TRBJ2-7; D is perhaps TRBD1 (6 bases). There are 13 residues in the CDR3. V shed 8 bases and J shed 2 bases, with 13 bases lying between them. Germline CDR1 is MDHEN and CDR2 is SYDVKM. The CDR3 nucleotides are TGTGCCAGCGGGACACCTGATACCTACGAGCAGTACTTC. This sequence encodes CASGTPDTYEQYF.

A single count supports this clone. The chain combines TRBV2 with TRBJ1-4, with 8 bases that match TRBD1. J was trimmed by 3 bases and V by 4 bases; bases with no gene match: 4. Germline assignment: CDR1 SNHLY and CDR2 FYNNEI. The CDR3 loop spans 15 amino acids. DNA of the CDR3: TGTGCCAGCAGTGCGGACAGGGAATCTAATGAAAAACTGTTTTTT. As protein: CASSADRESNEKLFF.

The rearrangement joins TRBV7-3 to TRBJ2-5; 7 bases fit TRBD2. This CDR3 comprises 14 residues. The V segment lost 5 bases and the J segment 9 bases; nucleotides outside the gene matches: 12. Germline CDR1 reads SGHTA; CDR2 reads FQGTGA. CDR3 coding DNA: TGTGCCAGCAGCCCCGCGGGGGTGGCGGGGGCCCAGTACTTC. As protein: CASSPAGVAGAQYF.

In this sample, this clone turned up once. This chain uses TRBV11-2 with TRBJ2-7; 11 nucleotides agree with TRBD2. The CDR3 has 14 residues. V lost 4 bases and J lost 4; bases outside the gene matches: 3. Germline values: CDR1 SGHAT, CDR2 FQNNGV. The CDR3 region has the DNA TGTGCCAGCAGCTCAATAGCGGGAGGGTACGAGCAGTACTTC. It codes for CASSSIAGGYEQYF.

The rearrangement joins TRBV5-1 to TRBJ2-3; D is perhaps TRBD2 (5 bases). Trimming left V 4 bases short and J 0 bases short, with 15 bases between. This CDR3 has 16 residues. The germline V gene has CDR1 SGHRS and CDR2 YFSETQ. CDR3 sequence: CASSTEGRASTDTQYF. CDR3 sequence (DNA): TGCGCCAGCAGCACCGAGGGCAGAGCAAGCACAGATACGCAGTATTTT.

This rearrangement joins TRBV7-9 to TRBJ2-5, with D perhaps matching TRBD1 (6 bases). The CDR3 sequence is 14 residues long. Germline CDR1 and CDR2: SEHNR and FQNEAQ (reference sequence). Trimming cost V 2 bases and J 2 bases, with 9 bases left between them. CDR3 nucleotide sequence: TGTGCCAGCAGCTTATGGACAGCACAAGAGACCCAGTACTTC. This encodes CASSLWTAQETQYF.

J is TRBJ2-1 and V is TRBV28; D may be TRBD1 (5 bases). V was trimmed by 2 bases and J by 4 bases, leaving 18 bases between them. Per the germline V gene, CDR1 is MDHEN and CDR2 is SYDVKM. The CDR3 totals 17 residues. The chain's CDR3 is CASSLPRNRSPYNEQFF. Here the CDR3 DNA reads TGTGCCAGCAGTTTACCTCGTAACAGGAGCCCTTACAATGAGCAGTTCTTC.

The rearrangement joins TRBV15 to TRBJ2-3; D gene uncertain. V was trimmed by 0 bases and J by 2 bases, leaving 9 bases between them. This CDR3 has 15 residues. CDR1 LNHNV and CDR2 YYDKDF come from the germline V gene (reference sequence). CDR3 bases: TGTGCCACCAGCAGAGATGGTATTCTCACAGATACGCAGTATTTT. It codes for CATSRDGILTDTQYF.

The chain is built from TRBV5-6 and TRBJ1-6; 9 bases are shared with TRBD1. The CDR3 is 14 amino acids. V gave up 4 bases and J gave up 6 bases; unmatched junction bases: 2. Germline lookup yields CDR1 SGHDT and CDR2 YYEEEE. CDR3 sequence reads: CASSRQGVNSPLHF. CDR3 in DNA: TGTGCCAGCAGCCGACAGGGGGTTAATTCACCCCTCCACTTT.

The chain links TRBV18 to TRBJ1-1, with D hard to call. The CDR3 contains 12 residues. Trimming cost V 1 base and J 3 bases, with 3 bases left between them. CDR1 is KGHSH, CDR2 LQKENI, per germline. The chain's CDR3 is CASSPRHTEAFF. DNA for the CDR3: TGTGCCAGCTCACCACGGCACACTGAAGCTTTCTTT.

A word on this clone: A single base separates this from a much larger clone, so it may be a read error. The V call is TRBV7-8, the J call TRBJ2-2; tentatively, D is TRBD1 (6 bases). Germline-derived CDR1 and CDR2 are SGHVS and FQNEAQ. V was cut by 4 bases and J by 3 bases, with 12 bases left in between. This CDR3 region has 15 residues. In DNA, the CDR3 is TGTGCCAGCAGCTCAGGGGTCCCATACACCGGGGAGCTGTTTTTT. This encodes CASSSGVPYTGELFF. The full variable domain, in which reference TRBV7-8 and TRBJ2-2 provide the parts outside the CDR3, is GAGVSQSPRYKVAKRGQDVALRCDPISGHVSLFWYQQALGQGPEFLTYFQNEAQLDKSGLPSDRFFAERPEGSVSTLKIQRTQQEDSAVYLCASSSGVPYTGELFFGEGSRLTVL.

The chain employs TRBV29-1 and TRBJ1-1; D unresolved. This CDR3 has 13 amino acids. V lost 6 bases and J 1 base, leaving 12 bases between the germline ends. Germline V lookup: CDR1 SQVTM, CDR2 ANQGSEA. CDR3 protein: CSVARDPNTEAFF. In DNA form, the CDR3 reads TGCAGCGTAGCCAGAGACCCGAACACTGAAGCTTTCTTT.

The gene calls are TRBV7-2 and TRBJ2-3; D not resolved. The germline CDR1 and CDR2 sequences are SGHTA and FQGNSA. The CDR3 runs to 11 residues. V lost 4 bases to trimming and J lost 5 bases, with 4 bases between them. The CDR3 region has the DNA TGTGCCAGCAGCTGGCTAGATACGCAGTATTTT. Translated, it gives CASSWLDTQYF.

The gene calls are TRBV5-1 and TRBJ2-3, with D perhaps being TRBD1 or TRBD2 (5 bases each). V was shortened by 0 bases and J by 6 bases, with 20 bases between the two germline ends. The CDR3 has 17 amino acids. CDR1 SGHRS and CDR2 YFSETQ come from the germline V gene. The CDR3 nucleotides are TGCGCCAGCAGCTTGGCCGGGTCGGGACCCCCCGGGGATACGCAGTATTTT. Amino acid sequence: CASSLAGSGPPGDTQYF.

Here the CDR3 reads CASSSAGTSGVYEQYF. The CDR3 nucleotides read TGTGCCAGCAGCTCAGCCGGGACTAGCGGGGTCTACGAGCAGTACTTC. The rearrangement links TRBV13 to TRBJ2-7; 13 bases line up with TRBD2. J lost 3 bases, V lost 4 bases, and 6 bases had no gene match. Looked up from germline, CDR1 is PRHDT and CDR2 is FYEKMQ (reference sequence). The CDR3 contains 16 residues. Together with reference TRBV13 and TRBJ2-7, the CDR3 gives the full variable domain: AAGVIQSPRHLIKEKRETATLKCYPIPRHDTVYWYQQGPGQDPQFLISFYEKMQSDKGSIPDRFSAQQFSDYHSELNMSSLELGDSALYFCASSSAGTSGVYEQYFGPGTRLTVT.

This sequence joins TRBV30 and TRBJ1-1, with D hard to call. This CDR3 is 13 amino acids long. V shed 2 bases and J shed 4 bases, with 11 bases lying between them. Germline CDR1 and CDR2: GTSNPN and SVGIG (reference sequence). CDR3 in amino acids: CAWSIGLGTEAFF. The DNA for the CDR3 is TGTGCCTGGAGTATCGGACTTGGCACTGAAGCTTTCTTT.

This chain uses TRBV11-3 with TRBJ2-2, with D tentatively TRBD1 or TRBD2 (5 bases each). The V and J ends lost 1 base and 3 bases respectively, with 12 bases between them. This CDR3 is built from 16 residues. Germline CDR1 SGHNT, CDR2 YENEEA. The CDR3 loop is CASSLASTGDTGELFF. The CDR3 coding sequence is TGTGCCAGCAGCTTAGCTAGCACAGGAGACACCGGGGAGCTGTTTTTT.

This rearrangement joins TRBV7-9 to TRBJ1-3; D unresolved. The ends were cut back, 2 bases at V and 0 bases at J, with 5 bases in the middle. The CDR3 has 14 amino acids. Germline CDR1 SEHNR, CDR2 FQNEAQ (reference sequence). The CDR3 DNA reads TGTGCCAGCAGCTTAATGCTCTCTGGAAACACCATATATTTT. As protein: CASSLMLSGNTIYF.

The rearrangement joins TRBV7-9 to TRBJ2-3; a possible D gene is TRBD2 (6 bases). Trimming cost V 1 base and J 6 bases, with 11 bases left between them. Germline V gives CDR1 SEHNR, CDR2 FQNEAQ (reference sequence). The CDR3 runs to 14 residues. CDR3 loop: CASSLVWTMDTQYF. Written as DNA, the CDR3 is TGTGCCAGCAGCTTAGTTTGGACTATGGATACGCAGTATTTT.

This chain uses TRBV23-1 with TRBJ2-7; TRBD1 is a possible D gene (5 bases). TRBV23-1 is labeled an ORF, and its function is uncertain. The CDR3 has 14 amino acids. Between the trimmed V and J ends, which lost 3 bases and 3 bases, there was a span of 12 bases. The CDR3 protein is CASSHIRENYEQYF. The CDR3 region has the DNA TGCGCCAGCAGTCACATCAGGGAAAACTACGAGCAGTACTTC.

This clone has only a few counts. The rearrangement joins TRBV6-6 to TRBJ2-7; D is undetermined. V shed 2 bases and J shed 2 bases, with 7 bases lying between them. The CDR3 length is 13 residues. CDR1 and CDR2 from the germline V gene are MNHNY and SVGAGI (reference sequence). Here the CDR3 reads CASSYGKTYEQYF. CDR3 coding DNA: TGTGCCAGCAGTTACGGGAAGACCTACGAGCAGTACTTC.

This clone was observed a few times. This chain joins TRBV2 and TRBJ2-1; a possible D gene is TRBD1 (7 bases). The germline gives CDR1 SNHLY, CDR2 FYNNEI. The CDR3 runs to 15 residues. V was trimmed by 4 bases and J by 4 bases, leaving 14 bases between them. CDR3 amino acids: CASSGSPGGYNEQFF. Here the CDR3 DNA reads TGTGCCAGCAGTGGTTCCCCAGGGGGGTACAATGAGCAGTTCTTC.

Only one count was recorded for this clone. This rearrangement joins TRBV7-9 to TRBJ1-4, with D perhaps TRBD1 (6 bases). Germline V gene sequence: CDR1 SEHNR, CDR2 FQNEAQ (reference sequence). The CDR3 runs 14 residues. Trimming stripped 2 bases from V and 5 bases from J, with 9 bases between. In DNA, the CDR3 is TGTGCCAGCAGCTTAAGGACAGCGAATGAAAAACTGTTTTTT. The encoded protein is CASSLRTANEKLFF.

The chain couples TRBV27 to TRBJ2-6, with 7 bases lining up with TRBD1. Germline-derived CDR1 and CDR2 are MNHEY and SMNVEV (reference sequence). Trimming at V came to 0 bases and at J to 3 bases, leaving 5 bases not matched to a gene. This CDR3 has 17 amino acids. CDR3 nucleotides: TGTGCCAGCAGTTTATCGGCAGGGGGATATGGGGCCAACGTCCTGACTTTC. This encodes CASSLSAGGYGANVLTF.

The chain has TRBV6-1 and TRBJ1-1; tentative D call: TRBD1 (5 bases). Per the germline V gene, CDR1 is MNHNS and CDR2 is SASEGT. Trimming left V 5 bases short and J 0 bases short, with 13 bases between. CDR3 size: 15 residues. DNA for the CDR3: TGTGCCAGCAGTCCCTACAGGAGCCTGAACACTGAAGCTTTCTTT. Protein sequence: CASSPYRSLNTEAFF.